Sequencing of this T cell receptor beta chain was carried out in a study of post-analysis software for immune sequencing data. The overall study: Patients with relapsing-remitting, secondary progressive and progressive-relapsing multiple sclerosis courses were all represented. Study-level findings and limits: Normalized Chao1 diversity in multiple sclerosis patients fell significantly below that of controls. Included in a set of several TRBV segments more frequent in patients than controls were TRBV5-6, TRBV5-1 and TRBV20-1.

The germline V gene has CDR1 MDHEN and CDR2 SYDVKM. The CDR3 has 13 residues. V was shortened by 5 bases and J by 0 bases, with 7 bases between the two germline ends. Presence of unique molecular identifiers characterized the TCR beta cDNA libraries. TCRdb re-called the PCR reads with MiXCR, one entry per CDR3 protein. The sample yields roughly 800,000 distinct CDR3 sequences, around 45% seen once. In its sample, this clonotype was seen many times. Its cognate antigen is unknown. Sequencing used blood. The clonotype comes from a girl between 10 and 17 years old with multiple sclerosis. The chain combines TRBV28 with TRBJ2-5; D remains ambiguous. The CDR3 sequence: CASSPRNQETQYF. CDR3 nucleotide sequence: TGTGCCAGCAGTCCACGCAACCAAGAGACCCAGTACTTC.